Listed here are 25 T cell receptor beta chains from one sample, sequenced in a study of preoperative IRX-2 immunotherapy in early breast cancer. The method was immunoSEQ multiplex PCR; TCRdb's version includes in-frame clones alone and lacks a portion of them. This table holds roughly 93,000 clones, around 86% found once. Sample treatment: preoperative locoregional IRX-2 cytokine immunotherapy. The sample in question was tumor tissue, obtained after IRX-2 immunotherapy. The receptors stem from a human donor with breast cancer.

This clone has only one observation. The CDR3 nucleotides are TGTGCCAGCTCAACAGGGGCCGCTGAAGCTTTCTTT. Amino acids: CASSTGAAEAFF. The genes are TRBV18 and TRBJ1-1; TRBD1 matches 7 bases. CDR1 is KGHSH, CDR2 LQKENI, per germline. The CDR3 is 12 residues long. The junction had 3 bases not matched to a gene; V was cut back by 5 bases and J by 6 bases.

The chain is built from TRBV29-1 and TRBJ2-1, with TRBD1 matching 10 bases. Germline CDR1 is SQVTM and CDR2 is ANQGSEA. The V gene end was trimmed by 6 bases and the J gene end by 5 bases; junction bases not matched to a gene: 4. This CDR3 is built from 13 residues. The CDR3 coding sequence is TGCAGCGTCCTGACAGGGGGCCACAATGAGCAGTTCTTC. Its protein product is CSVLTGGHNEQFF.

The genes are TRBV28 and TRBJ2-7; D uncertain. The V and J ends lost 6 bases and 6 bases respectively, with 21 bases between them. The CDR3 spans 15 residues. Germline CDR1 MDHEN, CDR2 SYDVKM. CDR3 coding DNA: TGTGCCAGCAGCCCCTCCCTGGGGTTTCGGAGCGAGCAGTACTTC. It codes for CASSPSLGFRSEQYF.

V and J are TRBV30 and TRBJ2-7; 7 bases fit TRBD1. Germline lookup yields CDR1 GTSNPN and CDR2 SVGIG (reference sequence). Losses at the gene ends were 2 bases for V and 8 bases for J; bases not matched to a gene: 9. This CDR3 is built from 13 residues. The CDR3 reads CAWSQGEQGQQYF. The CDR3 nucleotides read TGTGCCTGGAGTCAGGGGGAACAGGGGCAGCAGTACTTC.

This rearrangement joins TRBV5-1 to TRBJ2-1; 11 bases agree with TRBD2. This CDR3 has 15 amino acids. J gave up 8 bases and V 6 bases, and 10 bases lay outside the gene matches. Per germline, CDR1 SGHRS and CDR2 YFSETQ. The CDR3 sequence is CASNLLAGVGDEQFF. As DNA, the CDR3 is TGCGCCAGCAATCTACTAGCGGGGGTTGGCGATGAGCAGTTCTTC.

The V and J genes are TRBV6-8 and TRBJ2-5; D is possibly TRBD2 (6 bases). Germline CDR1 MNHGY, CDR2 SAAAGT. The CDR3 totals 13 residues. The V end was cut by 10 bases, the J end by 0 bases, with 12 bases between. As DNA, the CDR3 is TGTGCCACCTCCCGGGGGTACCAAGAGACCCAGTACTTC. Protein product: CATSRGYQETQYF.

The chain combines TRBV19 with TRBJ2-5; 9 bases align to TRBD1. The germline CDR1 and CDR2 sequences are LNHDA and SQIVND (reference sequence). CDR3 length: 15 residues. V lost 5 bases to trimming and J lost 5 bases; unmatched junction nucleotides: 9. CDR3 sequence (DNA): TGTGCCAGTAGTGGAGGGACAGGGCGGAACGAGACCCAGTACTTC. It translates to CASSGGTGRNETQYF.

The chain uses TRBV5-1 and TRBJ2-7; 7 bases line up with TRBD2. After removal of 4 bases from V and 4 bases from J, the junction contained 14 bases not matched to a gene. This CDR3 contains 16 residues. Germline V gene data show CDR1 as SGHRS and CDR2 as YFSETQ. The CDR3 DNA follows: TGCGCCAGCAGCGTCGGGGGGTCTTCGGGGACGTACGAGCAGTACTTC. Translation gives CASSVGGSSGTYEQYF. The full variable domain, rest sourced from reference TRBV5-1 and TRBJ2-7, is KAGVTQTPRYLIKTRGQQVTLSCSPISGHRSVSWYQQTPGQGLQFLFEYFSETQRNKGNFPGRFSGRQFSNSRSEMNVSTLELGDSALYLCASSVGGSSGTYEQYFGPGTRLTVT.

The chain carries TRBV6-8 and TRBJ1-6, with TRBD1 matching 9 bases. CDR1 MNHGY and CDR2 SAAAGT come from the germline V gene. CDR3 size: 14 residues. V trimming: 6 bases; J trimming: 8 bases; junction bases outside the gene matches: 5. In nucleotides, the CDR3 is TGTGCCAGCAGCTGGGACAGGGCAGATTCACCCCTCCACTTT. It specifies CASSWDRADSPLHF.

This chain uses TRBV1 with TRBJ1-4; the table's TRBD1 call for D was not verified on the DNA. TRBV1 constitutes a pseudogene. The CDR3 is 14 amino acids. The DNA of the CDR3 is TGCGCCAGCAGCTCAATCGGGACAGGTGAAAAACTGTTTTTT. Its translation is CASSSIGTGEKLFF.

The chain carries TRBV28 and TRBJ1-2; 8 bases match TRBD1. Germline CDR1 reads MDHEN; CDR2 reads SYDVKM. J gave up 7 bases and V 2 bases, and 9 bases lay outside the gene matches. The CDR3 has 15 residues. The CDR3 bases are TGTGCCAGCAGTTTACCGCGACAGGGGAGCGCTGGCTACACCTTC. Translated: CASSLPRQGSAGYTF.

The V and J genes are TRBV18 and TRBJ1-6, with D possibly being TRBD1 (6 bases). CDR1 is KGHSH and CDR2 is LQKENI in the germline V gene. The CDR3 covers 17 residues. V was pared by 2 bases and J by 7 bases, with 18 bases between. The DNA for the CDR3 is TGTGCCAGCTCACCAGGTGGGGGCGCCCATCTCAATTCACCCCTCCACTTT. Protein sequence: CASSPGGGAHLNSPLHF.

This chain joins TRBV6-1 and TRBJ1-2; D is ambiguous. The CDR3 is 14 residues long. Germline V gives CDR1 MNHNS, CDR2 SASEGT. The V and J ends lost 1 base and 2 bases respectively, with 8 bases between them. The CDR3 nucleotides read TGTGCCAGCAGTGAAGGGTCCAGAAACTATGGCTACACCTTC. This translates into CASSEGSRNYGYTF.

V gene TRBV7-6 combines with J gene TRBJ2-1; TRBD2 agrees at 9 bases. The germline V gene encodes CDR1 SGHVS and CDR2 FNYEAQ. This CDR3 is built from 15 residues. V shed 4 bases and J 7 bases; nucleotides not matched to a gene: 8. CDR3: CASSSGLAQTNEQFF. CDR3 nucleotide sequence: TGTGCCAGCAGCTCGGGACTAGCTCAAACTAATGAGCAGTTCTTC.

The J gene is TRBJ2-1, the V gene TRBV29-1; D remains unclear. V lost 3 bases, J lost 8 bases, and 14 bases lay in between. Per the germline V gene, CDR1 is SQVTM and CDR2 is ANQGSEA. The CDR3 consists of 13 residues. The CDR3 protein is CSVEEPSGDEQFF. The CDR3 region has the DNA TGCAGCGTTGAGGAGCCGTCTGGGGATGAGCAGTTCTTC.

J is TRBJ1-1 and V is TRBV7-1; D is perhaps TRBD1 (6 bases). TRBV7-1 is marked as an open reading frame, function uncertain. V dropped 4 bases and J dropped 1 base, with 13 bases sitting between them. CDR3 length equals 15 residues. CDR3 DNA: TGTGCCAGCAGCTTAGCGGTGGACAGGAACACTGAAGCTTTCTTT. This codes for CASSLAVDRNTEAFF.

CDR3 amino acids: CSGSGQANTGELFF. The CDR3 DNA is TGCAGCGGCTCAGGACAAGCGAACACCGGGGAGCTGTTTTTT. The gene calls are TRBV29-1 and TRBJ2-2, with D possibly TRBD1 on 5 matching bases. The CDR3 contains 14 residues. Germline CDR1 SQVTM, CDR2 ANQGSEA. V was trimmed by 7 bases and J by 0 bases, leaving 12 bases between them.

Written as DNA, the CDR3 is TGTGCCAGCAGCGTAGGTCAGGATGTTGGTCAGCCCCAGCATTTT. Amino acid sequence: CASSVGQDVGQPQHF. The J gene is TRBJ1-5, the V gene TRBV9; no clear D gene. V was clipped by 0 bases and J by 6 bases, with 13 bases between them. The CDR3 is 15 amino acids. Germline V CDR1 and CDR2: SGDLS, YYNGEE.

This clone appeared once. The CDR3 DNA reads TGTGCCAGCAGTTCCCGACAGGGGGCAGCCTACGAGCAGTACTTC. It encodes CASSSRQGAAYEQYF. V usage is TRBV28 and J usage is TRBJ2-7, with 10 nucleotides matching TRBD1. This CDR3 has 15 amino acids. After removal of 4 bases from V and 2 bases from J, the junction contained 5 bases not matched to a gene. Germline-derived CDR1 and CDR2 are MDHEN and SYDVKM.

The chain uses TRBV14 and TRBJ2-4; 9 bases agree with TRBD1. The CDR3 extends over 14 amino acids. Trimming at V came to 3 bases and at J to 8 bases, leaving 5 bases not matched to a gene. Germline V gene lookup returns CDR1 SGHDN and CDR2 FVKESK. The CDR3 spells CASSQRGQGYIQYF. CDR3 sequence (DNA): TGTGCCAGCAGCCAGAGGGGACAGGGATACATTCAGTACTTC.

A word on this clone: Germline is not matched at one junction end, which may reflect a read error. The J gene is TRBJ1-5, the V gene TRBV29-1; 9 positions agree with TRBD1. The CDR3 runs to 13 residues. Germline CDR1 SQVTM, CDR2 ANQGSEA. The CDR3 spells CSVRDREQQLQHF. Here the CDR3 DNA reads TGCAGCGTGCGGGACAGGGAACAACAGCTCCAGCATTTT.

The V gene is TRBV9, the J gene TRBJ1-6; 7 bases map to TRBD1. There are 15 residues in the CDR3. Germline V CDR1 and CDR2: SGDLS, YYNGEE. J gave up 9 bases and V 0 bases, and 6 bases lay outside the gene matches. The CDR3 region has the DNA TGTGCCAGCAGCGTAGTTGGGACAGCAAGTTCACCCCTCCACTTT. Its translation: CASSVVGTASSPLHF. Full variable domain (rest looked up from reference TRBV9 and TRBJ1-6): DSGVTQTPKHLITATGQRVTLRCSPRSGDLSVYWYQQSLDQGLQFLIQYYNGEERAKGNILERFSAQQFPDLHSELNLSSLELGDSALYFCASSVVGTASSPLHFGNGTRLTVT.

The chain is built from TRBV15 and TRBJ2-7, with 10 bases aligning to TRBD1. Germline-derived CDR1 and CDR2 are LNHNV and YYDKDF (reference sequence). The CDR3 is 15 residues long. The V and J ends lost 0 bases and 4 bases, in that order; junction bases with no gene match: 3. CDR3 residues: CATSRDPGQGYEQYF. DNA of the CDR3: TGTGCCACCAGCAGAGATCCGGGACAGGGGTACGAGCAGTACTTC. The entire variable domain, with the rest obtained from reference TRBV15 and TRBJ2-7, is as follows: DAMVIQNPRYQVTQFGKPVTLSCSQTLNHNVMYWYQQKSSQAPKLLFHYYDKDFNNEADTPDNFQSRRPNTSFCFLDIRSPGLGDTAMYLCATSRDPGQGYEQYFGPGTRLTVT.

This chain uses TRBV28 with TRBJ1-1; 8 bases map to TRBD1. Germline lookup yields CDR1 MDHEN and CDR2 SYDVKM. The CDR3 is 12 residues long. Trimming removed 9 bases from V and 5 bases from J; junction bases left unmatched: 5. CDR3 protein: CASYRGSTEAFF. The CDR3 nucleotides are TGTGCCAGTTACAGGGGGAGTACTGAAGCTTTCTTT.

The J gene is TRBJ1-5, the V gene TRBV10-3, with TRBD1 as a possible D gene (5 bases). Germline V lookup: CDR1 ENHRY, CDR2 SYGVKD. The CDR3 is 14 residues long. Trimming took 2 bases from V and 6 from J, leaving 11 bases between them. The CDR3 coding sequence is TGTGCCATCAGTGAGGGGCAGGGCGCTCAGCCCCAGCATTTT. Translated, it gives CAISEGQGAQPQHF.